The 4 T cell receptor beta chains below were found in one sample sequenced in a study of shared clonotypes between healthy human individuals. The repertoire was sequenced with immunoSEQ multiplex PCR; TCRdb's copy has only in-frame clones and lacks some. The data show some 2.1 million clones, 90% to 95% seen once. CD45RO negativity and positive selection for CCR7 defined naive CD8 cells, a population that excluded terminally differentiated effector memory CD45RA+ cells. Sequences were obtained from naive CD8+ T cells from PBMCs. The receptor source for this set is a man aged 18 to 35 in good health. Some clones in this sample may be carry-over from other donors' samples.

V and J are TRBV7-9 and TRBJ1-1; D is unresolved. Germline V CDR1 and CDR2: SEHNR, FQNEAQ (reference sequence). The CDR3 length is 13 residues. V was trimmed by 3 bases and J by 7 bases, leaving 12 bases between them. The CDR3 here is CASSFSIRGEAFF. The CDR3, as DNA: TGTGCCAGCAGCTTCTCCATCCGAGGTGAAGCTTTCTTT. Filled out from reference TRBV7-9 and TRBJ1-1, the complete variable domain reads DTGVSQNPRHKITKRGQNVTFRCDPISEHNRLYWYRQTLGQGPEFLTYFQNEAQLEKSRLLSDRFSAERPKGSFSTLEIQRTEQGDSAMYLCASSFSIRGEAFFGQGTRLTVV.

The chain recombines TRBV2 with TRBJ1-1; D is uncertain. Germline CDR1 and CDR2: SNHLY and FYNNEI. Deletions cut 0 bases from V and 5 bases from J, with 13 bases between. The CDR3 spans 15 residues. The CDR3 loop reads CASSEAQVGRTEAFF. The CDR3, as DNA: TGTGCCAGCAGTGAAGCGCAGGTGGGAAGAACTGAAGCTTTCTTT.

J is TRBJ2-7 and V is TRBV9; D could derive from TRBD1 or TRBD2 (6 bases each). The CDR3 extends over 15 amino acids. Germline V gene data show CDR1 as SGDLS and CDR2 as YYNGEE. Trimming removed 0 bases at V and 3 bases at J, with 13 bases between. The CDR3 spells CASSVVGGPYYEQYF. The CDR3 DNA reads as TGTGCCAGCAGCGTAGTTGGGGGGCCGTACTACGAGCAGTACTTC.

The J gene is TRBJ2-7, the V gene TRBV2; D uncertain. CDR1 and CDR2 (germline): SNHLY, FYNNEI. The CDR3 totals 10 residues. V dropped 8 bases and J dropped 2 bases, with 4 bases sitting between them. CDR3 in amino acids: CASQTYEQYF. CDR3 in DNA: TGTGCCAGCCAAACCTACGAGCAGTACTTC.